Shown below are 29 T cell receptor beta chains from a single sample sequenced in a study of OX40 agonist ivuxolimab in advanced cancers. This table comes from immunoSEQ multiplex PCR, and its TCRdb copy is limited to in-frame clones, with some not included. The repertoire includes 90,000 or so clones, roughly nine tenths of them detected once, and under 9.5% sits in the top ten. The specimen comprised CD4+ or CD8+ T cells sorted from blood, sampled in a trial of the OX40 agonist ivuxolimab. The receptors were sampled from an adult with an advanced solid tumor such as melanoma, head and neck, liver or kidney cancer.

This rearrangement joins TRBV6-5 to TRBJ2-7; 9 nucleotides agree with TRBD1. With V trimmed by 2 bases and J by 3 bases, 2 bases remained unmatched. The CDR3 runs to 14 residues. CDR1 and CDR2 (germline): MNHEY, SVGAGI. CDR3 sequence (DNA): TGTGCCAGCAGTTACACGGGACAGGGCTACGAGCAGTACTTC. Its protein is CASSYTGQGYEQYF.

In DNA form, the CDR3 reads TGTGCCAGCGGCCGGGACAGCAACTATGGCTACACCTTC. Translating gives CASGRDSNYGYTF. The V call is TRBV28, the J call TRBJ1-2, with TRBD1 identical over 7 bases. Germline values: CDR1 MDHEN, CDR2 SYDVKM. This CDR3 contains 13 residues. Unmatched junction bases numbered 5, after V lost 8 bases and J lost 2 bases.

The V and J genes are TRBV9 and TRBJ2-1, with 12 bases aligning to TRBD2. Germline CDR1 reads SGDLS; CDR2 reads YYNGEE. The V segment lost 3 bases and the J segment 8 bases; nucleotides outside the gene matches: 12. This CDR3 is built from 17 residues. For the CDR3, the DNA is TGTGCCAGCAGCGGATCCGGGACTAGCGGGCCTCGCGATGAGCAGTTCTTC. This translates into CASSGSGTSGPRDEQFF.

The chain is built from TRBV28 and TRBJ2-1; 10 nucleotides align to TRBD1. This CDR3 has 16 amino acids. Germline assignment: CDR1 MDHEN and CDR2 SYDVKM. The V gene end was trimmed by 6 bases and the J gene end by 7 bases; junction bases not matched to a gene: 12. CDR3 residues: CASSLPGQGGLNEQFF. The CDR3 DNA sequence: TGTGCCAGCAGCCTACCTGGACAGGGGGGCTTAAATGAGCAGTTCTTC. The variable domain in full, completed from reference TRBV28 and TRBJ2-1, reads DVKVTQSSRYLVKRTGEKVFLECVQDMDHENMFWYRQDPGLGLRLIYFSYDVKMKEKGDIPEGYSVSREKKERFSLILESASTNQTSMYLCASSLPGQGGLNEQFFGPGTRLTVL.

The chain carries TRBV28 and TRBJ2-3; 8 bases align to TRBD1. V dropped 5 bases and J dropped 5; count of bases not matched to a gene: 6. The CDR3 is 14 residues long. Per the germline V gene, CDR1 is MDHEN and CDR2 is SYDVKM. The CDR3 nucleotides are TGTGCCAGCAGTCCAGCCGGGACAGGAGATACGCAGTATTTT. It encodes CASSPAGTGDTQYF. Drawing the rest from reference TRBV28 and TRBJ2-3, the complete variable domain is DVKVTQSSRYLVKRTGEKVFLECVQDMDHENMFWYRQDPGLGLRLIYFSYDVKMKEKGDIPEGYSVSREKKERFSLILESASTNQTSMYLCASSPAGTGDTQYFGPGTRLTVL.

This chain's CDR3 is CASSPISRQDTQYF. In DNA, the CDR3 is TGTGCCAGCAGCCCCATATCCCGGCAAGATACGCAGTATTTT. This chain uses TRBV9 with TRBJ2-3; D is unresolved. CDR3 length: 14 amino acids. V shed 4 bases and J shed 5 bases, with 14 bases lying between them. The germline gives CDR1 SGDLS, CDR2 YYNGEE.

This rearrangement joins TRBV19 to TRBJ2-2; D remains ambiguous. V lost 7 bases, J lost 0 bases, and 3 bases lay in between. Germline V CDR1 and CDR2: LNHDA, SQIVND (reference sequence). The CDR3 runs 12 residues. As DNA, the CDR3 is TGTGCCAGTAACTCGAACACCGGGGAGCTGTTTTTT. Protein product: CASNSNTGELFF. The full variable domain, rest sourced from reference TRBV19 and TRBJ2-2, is DGGITQSPKYLFRKEGQNVTLSCEQNLNHDAMYWYRQDPGQGLRLIYYSQIVNDFQKGDIAEGYSVSREKKESFPLTVTSAQKNPTAFYLCASNSNTGELFFGEGSRLTVL.

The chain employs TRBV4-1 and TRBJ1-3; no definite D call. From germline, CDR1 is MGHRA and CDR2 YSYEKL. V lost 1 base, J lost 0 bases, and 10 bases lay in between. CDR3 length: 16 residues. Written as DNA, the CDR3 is TGCGCCAGCAGCCAAGGGGGTAGGGTCTCTGGAAACACCATATATTTT. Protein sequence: CASSQGGRVSGNTIYF.

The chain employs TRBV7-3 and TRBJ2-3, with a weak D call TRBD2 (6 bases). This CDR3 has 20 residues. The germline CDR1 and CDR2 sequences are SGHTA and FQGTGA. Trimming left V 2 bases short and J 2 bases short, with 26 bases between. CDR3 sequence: CASSLFNYGVRGGPTDTQYF. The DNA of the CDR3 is TGTGCCAGCAGCTTATTTAACTACGGGGTTCGGGGAGGACCCACAGATACGCAGTATTTT. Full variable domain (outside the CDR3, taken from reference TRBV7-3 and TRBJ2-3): GAGVSQTPSNKVTEKGKYVELRCDPISGHTALYWYRQSLGQGPEFLIYFQGTGAADDSGLPNDRFFAVRPEGSVSTLKIQRTERGDSAVYLCASSLFNYGVRGGPTDTQYFGPGTRLTVL.

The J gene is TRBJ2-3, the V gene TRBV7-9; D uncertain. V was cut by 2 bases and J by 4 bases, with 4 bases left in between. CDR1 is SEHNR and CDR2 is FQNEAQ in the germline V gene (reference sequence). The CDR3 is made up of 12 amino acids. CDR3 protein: CASSLLADTQYF. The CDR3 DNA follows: TGTGCCAGCAGCTTACTGGCAGATACGCAGTATTTT.

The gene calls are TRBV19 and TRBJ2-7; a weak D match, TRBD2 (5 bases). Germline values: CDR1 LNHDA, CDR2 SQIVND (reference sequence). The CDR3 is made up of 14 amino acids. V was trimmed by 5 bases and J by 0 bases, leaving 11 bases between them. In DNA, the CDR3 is TGTGCCAGTAGTCTTAGACTAAGCTCCTACGAGCAGTACTTC. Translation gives CASSLRLSSYEQYF.

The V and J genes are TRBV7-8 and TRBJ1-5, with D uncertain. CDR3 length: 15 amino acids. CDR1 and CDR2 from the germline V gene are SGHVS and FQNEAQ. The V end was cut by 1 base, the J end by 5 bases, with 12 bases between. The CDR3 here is CASSLVISDDQPQHF. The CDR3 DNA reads TGTGCCAGCAGCTTAGTGATATCGGACGATCAGCCCCAGCATTTT.

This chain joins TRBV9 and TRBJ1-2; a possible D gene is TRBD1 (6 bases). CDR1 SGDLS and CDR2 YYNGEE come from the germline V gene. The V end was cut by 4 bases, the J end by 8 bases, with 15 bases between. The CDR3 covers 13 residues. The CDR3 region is CASSQGTREGYTF. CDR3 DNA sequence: TGTGCCAGCAGCCAGGGGACCCGAGAAGGCTACACCTTC.

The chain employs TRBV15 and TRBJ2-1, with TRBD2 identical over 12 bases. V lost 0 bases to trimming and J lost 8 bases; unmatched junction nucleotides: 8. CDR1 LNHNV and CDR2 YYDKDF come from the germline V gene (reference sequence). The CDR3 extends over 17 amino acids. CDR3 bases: TGTGCCACCAGCAGAGATCGGCTAGCGGGAGGGGTCTATGAGCAGTTCTTC. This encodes CATSRDRLAGGVYEQFF. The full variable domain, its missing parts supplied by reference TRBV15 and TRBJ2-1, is DAMVIQNPRYQVTQFGKPVTLSCSQTLNHNVMYWYQQKSSQAPKLLFHYYDKDFNNEADTPDNFQSRRPNTSFCFLDIRSPGLGDTAMYLCATSRDRLAGGVYEQFFGPGTRLTVL.

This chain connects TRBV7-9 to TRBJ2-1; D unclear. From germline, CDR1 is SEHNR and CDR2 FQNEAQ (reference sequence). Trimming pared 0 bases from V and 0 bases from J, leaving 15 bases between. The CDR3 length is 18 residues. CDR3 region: CASSLALGLSGSYNEQFF. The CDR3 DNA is TGTGCCAGCAGCTTAGCCCTCGGCCTTTCGGGCTCCTACAATGAGCAGTTCTTC.

The CDR3 DNA is TGTGCCAGCAGTGAAATACTAGGGAGAAGACACCGCGAGCAGTACTTC. Protein sequence: CASSEILGRRHREQYF. The chain couples TRBV2 to TRBJ2-7; a weak D match, TRBD2 (5 bases). The CDR3 is 16 amino acids. With 2 bases removed from V and 6 bases from J, the gap between germline ends came to 20 bases. Germline V gene sequence: CDR1 SNHLY, CDR2 FYNNEI.

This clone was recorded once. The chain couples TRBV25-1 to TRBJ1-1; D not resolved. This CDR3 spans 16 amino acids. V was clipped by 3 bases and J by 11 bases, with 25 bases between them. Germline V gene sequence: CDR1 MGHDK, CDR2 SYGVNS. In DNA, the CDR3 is TGTGCCAGCAGTGACGGGCGGAGCCGGGGAGTGGTGTTCGCTTTCTTT. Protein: CASSDGRSRGVVFAFF.

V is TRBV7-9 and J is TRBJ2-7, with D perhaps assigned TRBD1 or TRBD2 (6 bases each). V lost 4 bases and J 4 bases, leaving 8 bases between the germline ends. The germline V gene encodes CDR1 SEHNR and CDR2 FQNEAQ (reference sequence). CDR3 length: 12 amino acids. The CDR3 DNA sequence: TGTGCCAGCAGCTCGGGGGCGTACGAGCAGTACTTC. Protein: CASSSGAYEQYF.

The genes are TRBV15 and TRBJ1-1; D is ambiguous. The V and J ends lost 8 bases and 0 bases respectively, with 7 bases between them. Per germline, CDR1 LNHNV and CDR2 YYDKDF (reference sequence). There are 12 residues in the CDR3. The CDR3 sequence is CATGQLNTEAFF. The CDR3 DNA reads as TGTGCCACCGGGCAGTTGAACACTGAAGCTTTCTTT.

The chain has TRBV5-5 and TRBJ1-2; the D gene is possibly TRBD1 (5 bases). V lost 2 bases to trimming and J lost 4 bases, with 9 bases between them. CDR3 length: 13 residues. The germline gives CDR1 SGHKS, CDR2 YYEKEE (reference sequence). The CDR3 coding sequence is TGTGCCAGCAGCTTAGGGGACCCCTATGGCTACACCTTC. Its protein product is CASSLGDPYGYTF. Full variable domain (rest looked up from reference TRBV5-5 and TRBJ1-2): DAGVTQSPTHLIKTRGQQVTLRCSPISGHKSVSWYQQVLGQGPQFIFQYYEKEERGRGNFPDRFSARQFPNYSSELNVNALLLGDSALYLCASSLGDPYGYTFGSGTRLTVV.

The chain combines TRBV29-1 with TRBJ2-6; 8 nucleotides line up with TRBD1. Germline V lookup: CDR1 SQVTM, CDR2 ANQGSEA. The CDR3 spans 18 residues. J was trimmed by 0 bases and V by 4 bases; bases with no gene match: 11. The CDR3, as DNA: TGCAGCGTTGTATTTTTCCGGGACAGGTCCTCTGGGGCCAACGTCCTGACTTTC. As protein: CSVVFFRDRSSGANVLTF.

The DNA for the CDR3 is TGTGCCAGCAGTGAGGTTGGCCTCGGAAACACCATATATTTT. It translates to CASSEVGLGNTIYF. The chain uses TRBV28 and TRBJ1-3; the D is unclear. V was shortened by 5 bases and J by 4 bases, with 12 bases between the two germline ends. This CDR3 comprises 14 residues. The V gene's germline CDR1 is MDHEN and CDR2 SYDVKM. Full variable domain (missing parts from reference TRBV28 and TRBJ1-3): DVKVTQSSRYLVKRTGEKVFLECVQDMDHENMFWYRQDPGLGLRLIYFSYDVKMKEKGDIPEGYSVSREKKERFSLILESASTNQTSMYLCASSEVGLGNTIYFGEGSWLTVV.

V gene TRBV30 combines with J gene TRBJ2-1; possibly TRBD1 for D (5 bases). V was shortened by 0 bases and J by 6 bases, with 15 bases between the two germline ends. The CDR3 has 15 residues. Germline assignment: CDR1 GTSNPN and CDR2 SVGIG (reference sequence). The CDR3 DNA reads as TGTGCCTGGAGTGTACCGGCAGGGTTTTTCAATGAGCAGTTCTTC. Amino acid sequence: CAWSVPAGFFNEQFF.

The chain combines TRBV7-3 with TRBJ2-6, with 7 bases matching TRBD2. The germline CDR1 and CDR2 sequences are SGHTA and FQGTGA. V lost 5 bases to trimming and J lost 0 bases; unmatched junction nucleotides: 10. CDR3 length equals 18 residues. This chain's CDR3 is CASSPGGRGYSGANVLTF. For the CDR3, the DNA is TGTGCCAGCAGCCCCGGCGGGAGAGGATACTCTGGGGCCAACGTCCTGACTTTC.

The CDR3: CASSPPGEYNQPQHF. CDR3 bases: TGTGCCAGTAGTCCTCCTGGGGAGTATAATCAGCCCCAGCATTTT. V is TRBV19 and J is TRBJ1-5; the D is unclear. The CDR3 extends over 15 amino acids. V was trimmed by 5 bases and J by 4 bases, leaving 15 bases between them. Germline V gene lookup returns CDR1 LNHDA and CDR2 SQIVND (reference sequence).

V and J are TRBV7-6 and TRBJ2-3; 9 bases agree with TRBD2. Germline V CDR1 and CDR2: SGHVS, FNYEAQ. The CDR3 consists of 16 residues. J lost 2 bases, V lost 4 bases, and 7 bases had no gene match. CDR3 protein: CASSSSSGDYTDTQYF. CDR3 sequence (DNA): TGTGCCAGCAGCTCATCTAGCGGGGATTACACAGATACGCAGTATTTT.

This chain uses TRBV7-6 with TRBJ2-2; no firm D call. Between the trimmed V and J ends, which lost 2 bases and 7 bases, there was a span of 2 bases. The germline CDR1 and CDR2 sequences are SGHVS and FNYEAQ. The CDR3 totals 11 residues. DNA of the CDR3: TGTGCCAGCAGCTTAATCGGGGAGCTGTTTTTT. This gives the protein CASSLIGELFF. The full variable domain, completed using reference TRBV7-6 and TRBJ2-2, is GAGVSQSPRYKVTKRGQDVALRCDPISGHVSLYWYRQALGQGPEFLTYFNYEAQQDKSGLPNDRFSAERPEGSISTLTIQRTEQRDSAMYRCASSLIGELFFGEGSRLTVL.

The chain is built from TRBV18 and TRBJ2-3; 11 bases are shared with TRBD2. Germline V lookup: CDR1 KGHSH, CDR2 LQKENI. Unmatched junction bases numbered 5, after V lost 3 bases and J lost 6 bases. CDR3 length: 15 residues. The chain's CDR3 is CASSPTSGSGDTQYF. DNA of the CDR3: TGTGCCAGCTCACCCACTAGCGGGAGTGGGGATACGCAGTATTTT. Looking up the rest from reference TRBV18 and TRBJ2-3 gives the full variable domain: NAGVMQNPRHLVRRRGQEARLRCSPMKGHSHVYWYRQLPEEGLKFMVYLQKENIIDESGMPKERFSAEFPKEGPSILRIQQVVRGDSAAYFCASSPTSGSGDTQYFGPGTRLTVL.

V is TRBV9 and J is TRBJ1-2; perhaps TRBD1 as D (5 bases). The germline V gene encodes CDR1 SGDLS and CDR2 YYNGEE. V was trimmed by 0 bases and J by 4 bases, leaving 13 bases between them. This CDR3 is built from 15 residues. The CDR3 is CASSVAGTVSYGYTF. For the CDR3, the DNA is TGTGCCAGCAGCGTAGCAGGGACGGTGAGCTATGGCTACACCTTC.